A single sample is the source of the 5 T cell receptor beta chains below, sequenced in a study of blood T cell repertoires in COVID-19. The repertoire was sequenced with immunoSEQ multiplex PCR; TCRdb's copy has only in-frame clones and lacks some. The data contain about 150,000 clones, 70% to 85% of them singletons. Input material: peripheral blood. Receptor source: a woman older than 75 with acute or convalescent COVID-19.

CDR3 nucleotides: TGTGCCAGCTCACCAGACAGCTCAAGTGAAGCTTTCTTT. This translates into CASSPDSSSEAFF. The V gene is TRBV18, the J gene TRBJ1-1; possible D gene TRBD1, 5 bases. From germline, CDR1 is KGHSH and CDR2 LQKENI. V lost 2 bases and J 7 bases, leaving 11 bases between the germline ends. The CDR3 extends over 13 amino acids.

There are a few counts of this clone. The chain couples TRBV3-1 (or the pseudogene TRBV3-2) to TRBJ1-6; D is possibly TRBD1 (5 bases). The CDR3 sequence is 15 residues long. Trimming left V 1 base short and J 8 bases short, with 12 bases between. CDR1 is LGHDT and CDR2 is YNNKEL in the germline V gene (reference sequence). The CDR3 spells CASSQAALGDSPLHF. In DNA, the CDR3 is TGTGCCAGCAGCCAAGCAGCCCTAGGGGATTCACCCCTCCACTTT.

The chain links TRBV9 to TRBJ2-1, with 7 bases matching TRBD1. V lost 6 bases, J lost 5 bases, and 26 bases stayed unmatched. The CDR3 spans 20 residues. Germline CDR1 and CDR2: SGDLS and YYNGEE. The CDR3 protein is CASTRFENPFPDRANNEQFF. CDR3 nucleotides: TGTGCCAGCACAAGGTTTGAGAACCCGTTCCCCGACAGGGCGAACAATGAGCAGTTCTTC. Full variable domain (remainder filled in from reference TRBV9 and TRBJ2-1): DSGVTQTPKHLITATGQRVTLRCSPRSGDLSVYWYQQSLDQGLQFLIQYYNGEERAKGNILERFSAQQFPDLHSELNLSSLELGDSALYFCASTRFENPFPDRANNEQFFGPGTRLTVL.

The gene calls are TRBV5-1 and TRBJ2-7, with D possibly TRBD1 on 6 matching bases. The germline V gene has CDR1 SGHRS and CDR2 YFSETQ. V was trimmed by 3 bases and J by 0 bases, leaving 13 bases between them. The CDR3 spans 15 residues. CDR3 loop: CASSYFGTFSYEQYF. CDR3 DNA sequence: TGCGCCAGCAGCTATTTTGGGACATTCTCCTACGAGCAGTACTTC.

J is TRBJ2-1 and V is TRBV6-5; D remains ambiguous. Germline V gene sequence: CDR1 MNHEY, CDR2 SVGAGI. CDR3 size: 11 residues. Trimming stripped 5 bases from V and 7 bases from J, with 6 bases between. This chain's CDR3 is CASSQTNEQFF. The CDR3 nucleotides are TGTGCCAGCAGTCAGACAAATGAGCAGTTCTTC.